This entry concerns a single T cell receptor beta chain. What this receptor recognizes is not known. Within one base of it there is no much larger clone, and no base qualities were kept. CDR3 length: 15 amino acids, cysteine to phenylalanine. This entry keeps only the CDR3 DNA: 45 bases, framed from base 1. V loses 4 bases, J loses 3 bases, and the germline ends lie 14 bases apart. Per the germline V gene, SGHRS is the CDR1 and YFSETQ is the CDR2. The data were obtained in a study of blood T cell repertoires in COVID-19 (dated by TCRdb to about 2020). With regard to the full study: Collaborator samples came from the United States, Italy and Spain and covered acute and convalescent phases of COVID-19. The material from the prospective study consisted of cDNA or gDNA derived from T cells, B-cell-depleted T cells, or PBMCs. The repertoires were released in a freely available public database intended as a resource for research on the immune response to SARS-CoV-2. The dataset comprised deeply sampled blood TCRbeta repertoires from subjects exposed to, actively infected with, or recovered from COVID-19. Sample metadata almost always included a de-identified subject ID, COVID-19 status, age in years and sex. HLA class I and class II types, where available, came from metadata supplied by the sample provider rather than from assay-based typing. Samples came from the ongoing ImmuneRACE study (first 160 participants) plus 1,254 subjects from 6 global collaborators. Summary of the overall study and its limitations: Clinical and demographic metadata were provided uncurated, with the amount varying by source and participant.

TCRbeta CDR3 regions were amplified from genomic DNA using the immunoSEQ Assay, a bias-controlled multiplex PCR. Per the authors' processing: Nucleated cell counts per sample were estimated from amplification of reference gene primers within the assay. To quantify the absolute abundance of each unique TCRbeta CDR3 rearrangement, sequence reads were collapsed and filtered. For each sample, productive Simpson clonality was calculated by taking the square root of Simpson's diversity index across productive rearrangements. TCRdb limited this immuneACCESS table to in-frame rearrangements with V and J called. A share of clones is missing; checked studies link under half to unresolved V genes, and the rest is unexplained. V and J calls plus clone size are reproduced from that table; the DNA served to infer D and trimming. The sample yields roughly 100,000 clones; about four fifths were counted once. Together, the top ten hold around 9.5% of the sample.

Whole blood was collected in K2EDTA tubes by collaborating institutions according to the institutions' own protocols. For TCRbeta analysis, collaborators shipped samples as frozen whole blood, isolated PBMCs, or DNA extracted from either of those sample types. The specimen sequenced was peripheral blood. Here the chain combines TRBV5-1 and TRBJ2-1; TRBD2 is a possible D gene, resting on 5 matching bases. The TCR comes from a man between 35 and 55 years old with active or convalescent COVID-19. The sequence in DNA is TGCGCCAGCAGCCCTGAGGGATTCAACTACAATGAGCAGTTCTTC. Protein translation: CASSPEGFNYNEQFF.